This section outlines one T cell receptor (beta chain) sequence together with its context. Its antigen remains unknown. Each and every patient relapsed after autologous stem cell transplantation, and patients got differing brentuximab vedotin exposure. With magnetic negative selection, CD4+ T cells were purified from PBMCs that had been thawed. This CDR3 comprises 14 residues. CDR1 and CDR2 from the germline V gene are SGDLS and YYNGEE. V lost 0 bases, J lost 2 bases, and 8 bases lay in between. The protocol was immunoSEQ multiplex PCR, while the TCRdb copy is restricted to in-frame clones and leaves out a portion. The data show some 35,000 clones, with about 93% seen just once and roughly 0.2% held by the top ten. The data belong to a study of PD-1 blockade in classical Hodgkin lymphoma. Study-wide results and limits: Exclusion applied to patients who initiated nivolumab less than 1 year following ASCT. As was reported, newly diagnosed patients showed lower baseline TCR diversity than healthy donors did. In CD4+ cells, TCR diversity went up significantly by C4D1, but in CD8+ cells it did not.

The chain joins TRBV9 to TRBJ1-2; perhaps TRBD1 as D (6 bases). The sequenced sample was CD4+ T cells from blood, obtained at baseline. The source is a human donor with classical Hodgkin lymphoma. The CDR3 loop is CASSVGDKNYGYTF. The DNA for the CDR3 is TGTGCCAGCAGCGTAGGGGACAAGAACTATGGCTACACCTTC.